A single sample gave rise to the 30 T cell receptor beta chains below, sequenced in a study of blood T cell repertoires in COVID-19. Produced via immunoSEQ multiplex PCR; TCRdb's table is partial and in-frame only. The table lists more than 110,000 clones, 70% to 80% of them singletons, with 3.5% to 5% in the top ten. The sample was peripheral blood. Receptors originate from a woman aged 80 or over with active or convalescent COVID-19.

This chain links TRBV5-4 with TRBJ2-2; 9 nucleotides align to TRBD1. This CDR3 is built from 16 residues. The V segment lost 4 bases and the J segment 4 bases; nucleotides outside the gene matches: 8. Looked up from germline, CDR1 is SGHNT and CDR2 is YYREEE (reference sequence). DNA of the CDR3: TGTGCCAGCAGCCGTCCCGGGACAGGGCTCACCGGGGAGCTGTTTTTT. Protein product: CASSRPGTGLTGELFF.

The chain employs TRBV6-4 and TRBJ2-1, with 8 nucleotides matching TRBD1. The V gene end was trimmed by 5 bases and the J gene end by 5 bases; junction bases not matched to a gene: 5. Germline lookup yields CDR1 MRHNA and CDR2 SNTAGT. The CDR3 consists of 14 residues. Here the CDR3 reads CASSKGQANNEQFF. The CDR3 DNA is TGTGCCAGCAGTAAGGGACAGGCCAACAATGAGCAGTTCTTC.

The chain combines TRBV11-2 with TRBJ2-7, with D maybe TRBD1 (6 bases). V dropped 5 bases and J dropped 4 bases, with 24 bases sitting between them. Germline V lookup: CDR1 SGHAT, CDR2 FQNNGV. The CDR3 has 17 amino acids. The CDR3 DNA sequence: TGTGCCAGCAGCCCAACTCTTTCCAGGGGTTATTCTTACGAGCAGTACTTC. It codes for CASSPTLSRGYSYEQYF.

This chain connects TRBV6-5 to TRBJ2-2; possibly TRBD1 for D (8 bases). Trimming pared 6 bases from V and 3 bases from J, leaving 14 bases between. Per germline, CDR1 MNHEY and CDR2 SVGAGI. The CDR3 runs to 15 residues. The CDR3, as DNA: TGTGCCAGCAGACAACAGGGGGGGGACACCGGGGAGCTGTTTTTT. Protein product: CASRQQGGDTGELFF.

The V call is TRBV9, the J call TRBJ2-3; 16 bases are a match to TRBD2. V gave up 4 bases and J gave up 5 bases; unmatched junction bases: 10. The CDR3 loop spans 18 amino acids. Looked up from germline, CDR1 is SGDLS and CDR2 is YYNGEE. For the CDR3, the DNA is TGTGCCAGCAGCCCGGGACTAGCGGGGGGGCAGTTGGTAGATACGCAGTATTTT. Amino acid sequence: CASSPGLAGGQLVDTQYF.

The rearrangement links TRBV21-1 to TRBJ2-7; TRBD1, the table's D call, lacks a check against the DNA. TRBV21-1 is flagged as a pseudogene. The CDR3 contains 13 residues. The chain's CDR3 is CASTRTGKYEQYF. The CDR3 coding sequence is TGTGCCAGCACGAGGACAGGCAAGTACGAGCAGTACTTC.

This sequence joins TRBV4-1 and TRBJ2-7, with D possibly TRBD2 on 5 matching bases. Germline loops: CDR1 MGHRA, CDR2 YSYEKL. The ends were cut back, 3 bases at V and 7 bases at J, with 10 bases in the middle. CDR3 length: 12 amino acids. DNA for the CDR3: TGCGCCAGCAGCCACCATGAGGGAGAGCAGTACTTC. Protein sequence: CASSHHEGEQYF.

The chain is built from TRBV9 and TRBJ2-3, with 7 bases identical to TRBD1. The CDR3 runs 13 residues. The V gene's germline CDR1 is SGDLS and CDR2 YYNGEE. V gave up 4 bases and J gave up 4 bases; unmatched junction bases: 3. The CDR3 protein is CASSFTGADTQYF. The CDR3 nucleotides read TGTGCCAGCAGCTTCACAGGGGCAGATACGCAGTATTTT.

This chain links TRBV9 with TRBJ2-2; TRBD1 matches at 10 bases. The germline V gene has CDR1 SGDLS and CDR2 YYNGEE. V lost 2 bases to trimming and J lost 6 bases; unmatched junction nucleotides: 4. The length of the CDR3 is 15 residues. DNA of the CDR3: TGTGCCAGCAGCGTCTCCGGGACAGGGGCCGGGGAGCTGTTTTTT. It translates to CASSVSGTGAGELFF.

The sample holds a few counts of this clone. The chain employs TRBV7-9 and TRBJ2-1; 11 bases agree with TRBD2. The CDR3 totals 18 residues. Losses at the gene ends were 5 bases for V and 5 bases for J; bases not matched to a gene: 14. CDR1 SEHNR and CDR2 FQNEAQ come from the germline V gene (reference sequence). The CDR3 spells CASSALASGGRLDNEQFF. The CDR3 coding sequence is TGTGCCAGCAGCGCACTGGCTAGCGGGGGGCGCCTCGACAATGAGCAGTTCTTC.

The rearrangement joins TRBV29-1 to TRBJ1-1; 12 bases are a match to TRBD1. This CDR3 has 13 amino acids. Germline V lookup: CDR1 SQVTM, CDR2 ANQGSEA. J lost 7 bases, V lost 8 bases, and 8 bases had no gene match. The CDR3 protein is CSTEGQGASEAFF. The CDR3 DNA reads TGCAGCACTGAGGGACAGGGGGCAAGTGAAGCTTTCTTT.

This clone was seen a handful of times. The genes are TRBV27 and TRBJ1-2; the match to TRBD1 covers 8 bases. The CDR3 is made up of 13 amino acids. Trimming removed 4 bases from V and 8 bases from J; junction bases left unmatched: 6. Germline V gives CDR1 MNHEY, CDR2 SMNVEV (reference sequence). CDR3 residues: CASSSGQVSGYTF. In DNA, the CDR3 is TGTGCCAGCAGTTCGGGACAGGTCTCCGGCTACACCTTC.

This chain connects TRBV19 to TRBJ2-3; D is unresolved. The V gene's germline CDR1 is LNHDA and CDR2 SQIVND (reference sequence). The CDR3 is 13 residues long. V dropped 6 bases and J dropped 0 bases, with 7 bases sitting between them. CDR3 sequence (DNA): TGTGCCAGTAGGGGCCATAGCACAGATACGCAGTATTTT. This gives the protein CASRGHSTDTQYF. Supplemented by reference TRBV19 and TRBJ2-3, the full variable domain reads DGGITQSPKYLFRKEGQNVTLSCEQNLNHDAMYWYRQDPGQGLRLIYYSQIVNDFQKGDIAEGYSVSREKKESFPLTVTSAQKNPTAFYLCASRGHSTDTQYFGPGTRLTVL.

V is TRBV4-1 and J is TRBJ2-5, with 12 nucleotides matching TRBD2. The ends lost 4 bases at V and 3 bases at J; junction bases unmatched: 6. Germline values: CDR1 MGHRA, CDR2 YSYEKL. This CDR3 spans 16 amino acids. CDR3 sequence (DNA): TGCGCCAGCAGCCTGACTCCTAGCGGGGGGGAAGAGACCCAGTACTTC. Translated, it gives CASSLTPSGGEETQYF.

CDR3 in DNA: TGCGCCAGCAGTGAGTCAGGGGCCTACGAGCAGTACTTC. As protein: CASSESGAYEQYF. This sequence joins TRBV10-2 and TRBJ2-7; weak D call: TRBD1 (5 bases). The CDR3 has 13 amino acids. The V end was cut by 0 bases, the J end by 2 bases, with 5 bases between. Looked up from germline, CDR1 is WSHSY and CDR2 is SAAADI.

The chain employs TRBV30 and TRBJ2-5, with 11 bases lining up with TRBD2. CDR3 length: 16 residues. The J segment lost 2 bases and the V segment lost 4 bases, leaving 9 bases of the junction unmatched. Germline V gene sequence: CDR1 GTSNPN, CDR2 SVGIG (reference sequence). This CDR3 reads CAWTHSGGDKQETQYF. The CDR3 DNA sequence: TGTGCCTGGACCCATAGCGGGGGGGATAAACAAGAGACCCAGTACTTC.

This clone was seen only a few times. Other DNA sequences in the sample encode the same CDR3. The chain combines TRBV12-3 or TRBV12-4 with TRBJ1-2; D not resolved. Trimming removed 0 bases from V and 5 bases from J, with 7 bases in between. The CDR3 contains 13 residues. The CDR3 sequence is CASSLASAYGYTF. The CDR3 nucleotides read TGTGCCAGCAGTTTAGCCAGTGCTTATGGCTACACCTTC.

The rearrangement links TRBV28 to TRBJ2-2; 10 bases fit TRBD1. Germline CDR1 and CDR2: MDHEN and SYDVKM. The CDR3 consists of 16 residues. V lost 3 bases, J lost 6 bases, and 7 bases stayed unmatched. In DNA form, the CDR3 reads TGTGCCAGCAGTTTCTTCGGACAGGGGGGGGCCGGGGAGCTGTTTTTT. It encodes CASSFFGQGGAGELFF.

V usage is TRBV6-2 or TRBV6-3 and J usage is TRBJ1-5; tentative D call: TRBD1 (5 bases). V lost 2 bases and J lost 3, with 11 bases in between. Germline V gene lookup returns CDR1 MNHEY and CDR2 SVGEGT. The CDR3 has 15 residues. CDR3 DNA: TGTGCCAGCAGTTACACGGGGGTTAACAATCAGCCCCAGCATTTT. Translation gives CASSYTGVNNQPQHF.

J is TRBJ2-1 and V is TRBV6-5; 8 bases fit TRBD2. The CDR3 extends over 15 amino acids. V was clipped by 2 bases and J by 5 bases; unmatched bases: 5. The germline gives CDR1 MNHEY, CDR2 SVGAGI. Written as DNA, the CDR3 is TGTGCCAGCAGTTACGGGCGGGGGGCCCACAATGAGCAGTTCTTC. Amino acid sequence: CASSYGRGAHNEQFF.

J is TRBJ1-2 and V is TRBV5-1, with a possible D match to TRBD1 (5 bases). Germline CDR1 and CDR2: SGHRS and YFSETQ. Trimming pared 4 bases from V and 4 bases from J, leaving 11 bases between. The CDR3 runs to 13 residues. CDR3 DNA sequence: TGCGCCAGCAGCCCGGACACCTTCTATGGCTACACCTTC. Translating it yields CASSPDTFYGYTF.

The CDR3 DNA is TGTGCCAGCAGTTTATCGCAGGGTGCAGGAAAAGGTCAGCCCCAGCATTTT. It translates to CASSLSQGAGKGQPQHF. This rearrangement joins TRBV28 to TRBJ1-5; D may be TRBD1 (5 bases). The germline V gene encodes CDR1 MDHEN and CDR2 SYDVKM. V was pared by 1 base and J by 6 bases, with 19 bases between. The CDR3 has 17 amino acids.

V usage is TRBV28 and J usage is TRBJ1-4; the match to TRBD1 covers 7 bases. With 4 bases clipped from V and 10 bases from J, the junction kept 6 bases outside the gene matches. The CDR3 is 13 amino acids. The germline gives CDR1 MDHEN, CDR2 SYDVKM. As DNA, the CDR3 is TGTGCCAGCAGTTACAGGGGCCGCTTAAAACTGTTTTTT. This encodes CASSYRGRLKLFF. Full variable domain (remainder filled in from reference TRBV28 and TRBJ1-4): DVKVTQSSRYLVKRTGEKVFLECVQDMDHENMFWYRQDPGLGLRLIYFSYDVKMKEKGDIPEGYSVSREKKERFSLILESASTNQTSMYLCASSYRGRLKLFFGSGTQLSVL.

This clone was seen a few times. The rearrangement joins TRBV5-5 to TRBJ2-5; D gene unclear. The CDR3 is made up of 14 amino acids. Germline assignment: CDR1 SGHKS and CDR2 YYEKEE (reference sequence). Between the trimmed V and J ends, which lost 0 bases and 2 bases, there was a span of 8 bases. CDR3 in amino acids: CASSLDDFQETQYF. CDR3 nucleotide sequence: TGTGCCAGCAGCTTGGACGACTTTCAAGAGACCCAGTACTTC.

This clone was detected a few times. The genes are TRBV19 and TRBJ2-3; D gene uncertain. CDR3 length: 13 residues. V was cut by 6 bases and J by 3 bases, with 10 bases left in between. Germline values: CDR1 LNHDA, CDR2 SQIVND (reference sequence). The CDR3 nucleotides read TGTGCCAGTAGCAATCAGGCGACAGATACGCAGTATTTT. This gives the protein CASSNQATDTQYF. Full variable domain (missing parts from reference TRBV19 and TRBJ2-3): DGGITQSPKYLFRKEGQNVTLSCEQNLNHDAMYWYRQDPGQGLRLIYYSQIVNDFQKGDIAEGYSVSREKKESFPLTVTSAQKNPTAFYLCASSNQATDTQYFGPGTRLTVL.

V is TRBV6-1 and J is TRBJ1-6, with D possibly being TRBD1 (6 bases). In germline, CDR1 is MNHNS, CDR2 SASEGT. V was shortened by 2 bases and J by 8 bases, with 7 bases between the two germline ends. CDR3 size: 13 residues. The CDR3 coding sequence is TGTGCCAGCAGTGAAAACAGGGATTCACCCCTCCACTTT. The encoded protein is CASSENRDSPLHF.

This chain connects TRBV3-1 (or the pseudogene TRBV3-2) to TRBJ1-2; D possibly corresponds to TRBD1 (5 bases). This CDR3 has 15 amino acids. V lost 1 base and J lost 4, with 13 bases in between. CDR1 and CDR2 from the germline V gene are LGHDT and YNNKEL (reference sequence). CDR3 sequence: CASSQVGVRGYGYTF. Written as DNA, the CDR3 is TGTGCCAGCAGCCAAGTAGGGGTCCGTGGCTATGGCTACACCTTC.

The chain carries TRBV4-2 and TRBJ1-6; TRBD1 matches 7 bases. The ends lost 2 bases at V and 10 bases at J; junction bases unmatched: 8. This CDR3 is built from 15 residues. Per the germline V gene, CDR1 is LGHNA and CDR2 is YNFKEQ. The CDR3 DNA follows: TGTGCCAGCAGCCAACTACAGGGGCTAGGCTCACCCCTCCACTTT. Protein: CASSQLQGLGSPLHF.

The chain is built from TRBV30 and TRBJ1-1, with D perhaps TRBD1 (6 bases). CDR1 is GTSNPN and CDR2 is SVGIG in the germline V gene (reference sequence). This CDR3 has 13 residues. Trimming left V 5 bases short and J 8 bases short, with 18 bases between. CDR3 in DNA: TGTGCCTGGGCCGGACAGAAAATAAAAGAAGCTTTCTTT. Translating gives CAWAGQKIKEAFF.

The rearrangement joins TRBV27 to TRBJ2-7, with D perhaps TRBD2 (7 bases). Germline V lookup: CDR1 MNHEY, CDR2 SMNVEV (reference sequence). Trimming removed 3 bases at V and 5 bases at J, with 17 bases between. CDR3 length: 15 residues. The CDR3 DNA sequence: TGTGCCAGCAGTTTGGGGGGGGCTACGATGGACGAGCAGTACTTC. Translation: CASSLGGATMDEQYF.